Included here is one T cell receptor (beta chain) sequence, with context. This sample is part of a study of T cells after yellow fever vaccination. At the level of the study: SMART-Seq v4 Ultra Low Input prepared libraries from low-cell fractions.

It was through 5'RACE template switching that TCR cDNA was made, with a universal primer site and UMIs added. TCRdb reprocessed the 5' RACE reads via MiXCR and lists one record per CDR3 protein. Of about 300,000 distinct CDR3 sequences detected, 8.7% appear once; the ten largest clones hold around 3.4%. The CDR3 sequence is 11 residues long. The germline V gene has CDR1 SQVTM and CDR2 ANQGSEA. Trimming took 7 bases from V and 4 from J, leaving 9 bases between them. Sample: CD4+ T cells sorted from PBMCs, taken 5 days after the yellow fever booster vaccination. This receptor was identified in a young man who received the YFV17D yellow fever vaccine. J is TRBJ2-3 and V is TRBV29-1; possibly TRBD2 for D (6 bases). CDR3 protein: CSAGVADTQYF. Here the CDR3 DNA reads TGCAGCGCGGGGGTGGCAGATACGCAGTATTTT.